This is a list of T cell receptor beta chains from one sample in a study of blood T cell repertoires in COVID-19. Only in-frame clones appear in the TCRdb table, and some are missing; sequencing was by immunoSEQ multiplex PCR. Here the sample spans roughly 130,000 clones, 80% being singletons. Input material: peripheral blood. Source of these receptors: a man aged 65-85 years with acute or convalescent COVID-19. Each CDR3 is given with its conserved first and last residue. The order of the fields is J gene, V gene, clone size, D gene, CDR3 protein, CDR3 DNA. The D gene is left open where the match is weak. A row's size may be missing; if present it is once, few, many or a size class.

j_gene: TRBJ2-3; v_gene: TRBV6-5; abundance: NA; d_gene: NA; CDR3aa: CASRNFRTDTQYF; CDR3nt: TGTGCCAGCAGAAACTTCCGCACAGATACGCAGTATTTT
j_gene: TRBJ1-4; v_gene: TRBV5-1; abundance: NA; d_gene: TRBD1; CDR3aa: CASSTGTVNNEKLFF; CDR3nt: TGCGCCAGCAGCACCGGGACAGTGAACAATGAAAAACTGTTTTTT
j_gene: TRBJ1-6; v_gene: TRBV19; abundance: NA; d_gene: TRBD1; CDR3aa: CASSRGTVGSPLHF; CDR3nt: TGTGCCAGTAGTCGTGGGACAGTCGGCTCACCCCTCCACTTT
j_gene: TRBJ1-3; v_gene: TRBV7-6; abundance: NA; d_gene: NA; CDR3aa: CASSRGDQSSGNTIYF; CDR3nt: TGTGCCAGCAGCCGGGGGGACCAGAGCTCTGGAAACACCATATATTTT
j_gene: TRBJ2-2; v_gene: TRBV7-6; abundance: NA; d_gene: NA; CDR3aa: CASSLGQVNTGELFF; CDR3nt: TGTGCCAGCAGCTTAGGACAGGTGAACACCGGGGAGCTGTTTTTT
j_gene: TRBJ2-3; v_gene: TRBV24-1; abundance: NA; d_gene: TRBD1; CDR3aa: CATSDEDRGICVDTQYF; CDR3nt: TGTGCCACCAGTGATGAAGACAGGGGGATTTGCGTAGATACGCAGTATTTT
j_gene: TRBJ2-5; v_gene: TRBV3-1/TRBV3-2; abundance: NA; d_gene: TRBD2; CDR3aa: CASSLKKAGEETQYF; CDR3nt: TGTGCCAGCAGCCTGAAAAAAGCGGGGGAGGAGACCCAGTACTTC
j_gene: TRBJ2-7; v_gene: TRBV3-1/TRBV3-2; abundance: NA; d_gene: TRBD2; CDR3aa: CASSWVGGDEQYF; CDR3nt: TGTGCCAGCAGCTGGGTTGGGGGGGACGAGCAGTACTTC
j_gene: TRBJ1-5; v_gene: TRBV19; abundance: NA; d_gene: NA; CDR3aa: CASSTQGGNQPQHF; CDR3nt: TGTGCCAGTAGTACTCAGGGTGGCAATCAGCCCCAGCATTTT
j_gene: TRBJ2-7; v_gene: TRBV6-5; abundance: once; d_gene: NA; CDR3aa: CASRTQPFTRGEQYF; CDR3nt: TGTGCCAGCAGGACACAACCTTTTACTAGAGGGGAGCAGTACTTC
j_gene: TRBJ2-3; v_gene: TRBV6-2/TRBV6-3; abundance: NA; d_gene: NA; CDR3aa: CASSYLGDTQYF; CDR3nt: TGTGCCAGCAGTTACCTCGGGGATACGCAGTATTTT
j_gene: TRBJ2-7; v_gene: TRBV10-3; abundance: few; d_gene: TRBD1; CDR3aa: CAISPSGTGGYEQYF; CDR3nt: TGTGCCATCAGCCCCTCCGGGACAGGGGGCTACGAGCAGTACTTC
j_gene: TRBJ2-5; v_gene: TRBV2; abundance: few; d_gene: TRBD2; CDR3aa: CATLAGEYQETQYF; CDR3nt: TGTGCCACACTAGCGGGGGAGTACCAAGAGACCCAGTACTTC
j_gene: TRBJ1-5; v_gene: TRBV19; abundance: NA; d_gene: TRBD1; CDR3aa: CASSTQTGGYLQPQHF; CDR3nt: TGTGCCAGTAGTACTCAGACAGGGGGCTATCTTCAGCCCCAGCATTTT
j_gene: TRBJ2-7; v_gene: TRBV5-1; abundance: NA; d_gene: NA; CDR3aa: CASSPSGGDGYEQYF; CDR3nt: TGCGCCAGCAGCCCCTCCGGGGGAGATGGGTACGAGCAGTACTTC
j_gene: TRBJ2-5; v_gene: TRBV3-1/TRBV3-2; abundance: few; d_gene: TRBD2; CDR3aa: CASSQLGVGASGQETQYF; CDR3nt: TGTGCCAGCAGCCAATTAGGAGTTGGTGCTAGCGGGCAAGAGACCCAGTACTTC
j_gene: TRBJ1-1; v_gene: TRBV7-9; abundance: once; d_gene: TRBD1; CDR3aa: CASSQGQANTEAFF; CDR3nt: TGTGCCAGCAGCCAGGGACAGGCGAACACTGAAGCTTTCTTT
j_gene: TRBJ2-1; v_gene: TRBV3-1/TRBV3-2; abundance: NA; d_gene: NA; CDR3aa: CASSQATGPSGKSEQFF; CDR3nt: TGTGCCAGCAGCCAAGCCACTGGACCAAGCGGAAAAAGTGAGCAGTTCTTC
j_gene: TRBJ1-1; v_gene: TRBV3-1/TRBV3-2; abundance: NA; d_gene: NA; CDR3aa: CASSQAPAEAFF; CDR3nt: TGTGCCAGCAGCCAAGCTCCCGCTGAAGCTTTCTTT
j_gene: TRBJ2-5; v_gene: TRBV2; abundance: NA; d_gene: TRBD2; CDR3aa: CASSVERGWETQYF; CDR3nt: TGTGCCAGCAGTGTGGAGCGGGGGTGGGAGACCCAGTACTTC
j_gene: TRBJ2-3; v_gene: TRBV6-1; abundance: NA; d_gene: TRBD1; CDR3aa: CASSEGQGLTDTQYF; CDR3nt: TGTGCCAGCAGTGAAGGACAGGGTTTGACAGATACGCAGTATTTT
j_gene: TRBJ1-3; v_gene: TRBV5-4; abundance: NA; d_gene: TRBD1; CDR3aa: CASSAGTGSFVGNTIYF; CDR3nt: TGTGCCAGCAGCGCCGGGACAGGGTCTTTTGTTGGAAACACCATATATTTT
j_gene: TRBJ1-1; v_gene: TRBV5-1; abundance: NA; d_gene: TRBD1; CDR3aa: CASSPGQENTEAFF; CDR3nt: TGCGCCAGCAGCCCGGGACAGGAAAACACTGAAGCTTTCTTT
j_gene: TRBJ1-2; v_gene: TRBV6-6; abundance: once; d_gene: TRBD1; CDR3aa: CASTPTGVGYTF; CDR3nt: TGTGCCAGCACCCCTACAGGGGTCGGCTACACCTTC
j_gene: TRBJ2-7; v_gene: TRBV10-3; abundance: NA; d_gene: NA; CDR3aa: CAISGATNSYEQYF; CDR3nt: TGTGCCATCAGTGGGGCGACAAATTCCTACGAGCAGTACTTC
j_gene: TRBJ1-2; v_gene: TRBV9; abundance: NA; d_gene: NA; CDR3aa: CASSPPRVYGYTF; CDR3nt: TGTGCCAGCAGCCCCCCGAGGGTCTATGGCTACACCTTC
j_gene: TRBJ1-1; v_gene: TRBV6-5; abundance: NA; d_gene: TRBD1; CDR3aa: CASKVDRVGEAFF; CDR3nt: TGTGCCAGCAAGGTCGACAGGGTGGGTGAAGCTTTCTTT
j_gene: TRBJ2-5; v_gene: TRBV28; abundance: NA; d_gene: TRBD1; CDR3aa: CASSGQVQETQYF; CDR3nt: TGTGCCAGCTCCGGACAGGTCCAAGAGACCCAGTACTTC
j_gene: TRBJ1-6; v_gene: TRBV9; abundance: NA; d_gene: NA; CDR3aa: CASSVQSYNSPLHF; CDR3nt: TGTGCCAGCAGCGTTCAGTCCTATAATTCACCCCTCCACTTT
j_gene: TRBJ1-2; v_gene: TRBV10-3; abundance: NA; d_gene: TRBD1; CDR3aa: CAISDSGTGGFYTF; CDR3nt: TGTGCCATCAGTGATTCCGGGACAGGGGGCTTCTACACCTTC
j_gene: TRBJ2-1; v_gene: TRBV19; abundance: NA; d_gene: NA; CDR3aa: CASTPGSPYPNEQFF; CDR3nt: TGTGCCAGTACTCCAGGGTCACCCTACCCCAATGAGCAGTTCTTC
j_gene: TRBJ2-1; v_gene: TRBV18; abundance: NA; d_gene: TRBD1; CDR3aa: CASSSTGGNEQFF; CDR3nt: TGTGCCAGCTCATCGACAGGGGGAAACGAGCAGTTCTTC
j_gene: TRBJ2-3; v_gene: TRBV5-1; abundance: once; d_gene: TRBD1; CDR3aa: CASSPRDRAGAPNGEDETDTQYF; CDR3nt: TGCGCCAGCAGCCCCCGGGACAGGGCAGGGGCCCCGAACGGTGAAGACGAAACAGATACGCAGTATTTT
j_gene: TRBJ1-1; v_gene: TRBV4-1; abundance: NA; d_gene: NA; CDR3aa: CASSQGPLNTEAFF; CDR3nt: TGCGCCAGCAGCCAAGGGCCGCTGAACACTGAAGCTTTCTTT